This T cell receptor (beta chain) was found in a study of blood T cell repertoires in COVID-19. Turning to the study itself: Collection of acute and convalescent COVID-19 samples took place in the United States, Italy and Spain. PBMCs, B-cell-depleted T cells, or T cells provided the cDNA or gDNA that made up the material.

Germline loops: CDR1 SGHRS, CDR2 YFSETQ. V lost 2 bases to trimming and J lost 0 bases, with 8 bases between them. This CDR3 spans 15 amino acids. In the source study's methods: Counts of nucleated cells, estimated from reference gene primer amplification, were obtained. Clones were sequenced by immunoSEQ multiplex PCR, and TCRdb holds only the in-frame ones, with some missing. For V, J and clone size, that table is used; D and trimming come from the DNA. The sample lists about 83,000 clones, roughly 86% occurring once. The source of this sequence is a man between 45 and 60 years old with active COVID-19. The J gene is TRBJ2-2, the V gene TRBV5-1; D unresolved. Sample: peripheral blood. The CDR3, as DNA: TGCGCCAGCAGCTTACAGTATTCGAACACCGGGGAGCTGTTTTTT. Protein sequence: CASSLQYSNTGELFF.